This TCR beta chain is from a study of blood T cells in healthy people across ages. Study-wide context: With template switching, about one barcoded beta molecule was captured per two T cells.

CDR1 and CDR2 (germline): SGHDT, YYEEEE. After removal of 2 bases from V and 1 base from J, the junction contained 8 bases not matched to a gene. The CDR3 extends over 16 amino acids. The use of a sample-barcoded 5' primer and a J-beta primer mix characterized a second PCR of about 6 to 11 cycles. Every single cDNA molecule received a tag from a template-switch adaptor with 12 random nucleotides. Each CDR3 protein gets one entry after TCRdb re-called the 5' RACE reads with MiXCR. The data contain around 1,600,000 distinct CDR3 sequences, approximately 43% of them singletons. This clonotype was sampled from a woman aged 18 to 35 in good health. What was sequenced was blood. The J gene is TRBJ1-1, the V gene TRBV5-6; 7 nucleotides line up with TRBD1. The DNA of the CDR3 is TGTGCCAGCAGCTTTGAAAACAGGGGCCGGAACACTGAAGCTTTCTTT. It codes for CASSFENRGRNTEAFF. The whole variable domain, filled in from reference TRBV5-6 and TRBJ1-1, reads DAGVTQSPTHLIKTRGQQVTLRCSPKSGHDTVSWYQQALGQGPQFIFQYYEEEERQRGNFPDRFSGHQFPNYSSELNVNALLLGDSALYLCASSFENRGRNTEAFFGQGTRLTVV.